This T cell receptor beta chain stems from a study of T cell responses to AZD1222 COVID-19 vaccine. Assay used: immunoSEQ multiplex PCR; TCRdb lists only in-frame clones, some missing. The table lists about 130,000 clones, roughly nine tenths of them singletons. Details on this clone: Its antigen remains unidentified.

Per germline, CDR1 KGHSH and CDR2 LQKENI. The CDR3 consists of 13 residues. With 4 bases clipped from V and 4 bases from J, the junction kept 1 base outside the gene matches. Notes on the study in general: Among spike-specific TCRs, nearly half reportedly target unmutated variant regions.

The source material was peripheral blood, sampled on day 0 of AZD1222 vaccination. The receptor's source is an adult in good health. V and J are TRBV18 and TRBJ1-2, with TRBD1 identical over 9 bases. The CDR3 protein is CASSLGQGYGYTF. The CDR3 region has the DNA TGTGCCAGCTCACTGGGACAGGGCTATGGCTACACCTTC. Full variable domain (rest looked up from reference TRBV18 and TRBJ1-2): NAGVMQNPRHLVRRRGQEARLRCSPMKGHSHVYWYRQLPEEGLKFMVYLQKENIIDESGMPKERFSAEFPKEGPSILRIQQVVRGDSAAYFCASSLGQGYGYTFGSGTRLTVV.